This T cell receptor beta chain was documented in a study of cytomegalovirus exposure and HLA in healthy donors. At the level of the study: An earlier analysis found under 130 million unique TCR beta sequences from approximately 190 million T cells.

Regarding the study as a whole: Later analysis showed most CMV-associated TCR beta chains appearing HLA-restricted. Most TCRs appeared rarely, but some public TCRs recurred in many donors.

The PCR made use of 60 Vbeta and 13 Jbeta primers. Libraries were prepared by immunoSEQ multiplex PCR; TCRdb keeps only in-frame clonotypes and omits some of them. This sample has around 100,000 clones, with roughly 71% found just once. In the case of this clone: Its antigen remains unidentified.

Germline-derived CDR1 and CDR2 are SGHRS and YFSETQ. V was shortened by 0 bases and J by 2 bases, with 8 bases between the two germline ends. The CDR3 has 14 amino acids. This chain links TRBV5-1 with TRBJ2-5; a weak D match, TRBD2 (5 bases). The material sequenced was PBMCs. This receptor was taken from a middle-aged man in good health and CMV-seropositive. The CDR3 DNA reads as TGCGCCAGCAGCTTGGGGAGGACTCAAGAGACCCAGTACTTC. Translated: CASSLGRTQETQYF. Together with reference TRBV5-1 and TRBJ2-5, the CDR3 gives the full variable domain: KAGVTQTPRYLIKTRGQQVTLSCSPISGHRSVSWYQQTPGQGLQFLFEYFSETQRNKGNFPGRFSGRQFSNSRSEMNVSTLELGDSALYLCASSLGRTQETQYFGPGTRLLVL.